This TCR beta chain was documented in a study of T cell responses to AZD1222 COVID-19 vaccine. Across the study: Second-dose intervals of approximately 4 or approximately 12 weeks were pooled. Study-level results: Clonal diversity was possibly underestimated, and white British individuals and females predominated among donors. With two AZD1222 doses given, Spike-specific TCR breadth and depth both rose.

Regarding this clone: Its target is not known.

The CDR3 extends over 15 amino acids. Trimming pared 1 base from V and 7 bases from J, leaving 13 bases between. In germline, CDR1 is SGHTA, CDR2 FQGNSA. Clones were sequenced by immunoSEQ multiplex PCR, and TCRdb holds only the in-frame ones, with some missing. The sample lists some 90,000 clones; 65% to 90% were seen once. The sample consisted of peripheral blood, taken on day 0 of AZD1222 vaccination. This sequence originates from an adult in good health. The rearrangement uses TRBV7-2 and TRBJ1-4, with D maybe TRBD1 (5 bases). This CDR3 reads CASSLGDGRGEKLFF. The CDR3 coding sequence is TGTGCCAGCAGCTTAGGGGACGGGCGGGGTGAAAAACTGTTTTTT.